Listed here is a single T cell receptor (beta chain). As yet, its antigen is unknown. From germline, CDR1 is GTSNPN and CDR2 SVGIG (reference sequence). The CDR3 covers 14 residues. As defined, naive CD8 cells were CD45RO-negative and positively selected for CCR7, with terminally differentiated effector memory CD45RA+ cells excluded. Only Caucasian adults living in Nashville, Tennessee served as donors. This sample was taken from a study of shared clonotypes between healthy human individuals. Authors' data handling: Without quality scores, immunoSEQ junctional reads could not be filtered like full-length reads. Measured with immunoSEQ multiplex PCR; TCRdb has only the in-frame clones, and not every one. For V, J and clone size, that table is used; D and trimming come from the DNA. In the table there are around 2,000,000 clones, about 93% of which are singletons. Points from the study as a whole: The sharing of 4.5% to 6.5% of naive CD4 clonotypes was seen across a few donors.

The J gene is TRBJ2-5, the V gene TRBV30; 8 bases line up with TRBD2. The closer fit of TRBJ2-7 to the DNA end suggests the J call may be wrong. The sequencing sample was made of naive CD8+ T cells from PBMCs. The clonotype comes from a man aged 18 to 30 in good health. Some clones in this sample may be carry-over from other donors' samples. The CDR3 region is CAWRRAGESYEQYF. As DNA, the CDR3 is TGTGCCTGGAGGAGAGCGGGGGAATCCTACGAGCAGTACTTC.